Listed here are 28 T cell receptor beta chains from one sample, sequenced in a study of CD8+ T cells in alopecia areata. Treatment defined: oral pan-JAK inhibitor, 5-10 mg twice daily. Isolated RNA was reverse transcribed into cDNA used as the sequencing template. Clones were sequenced by immunoSEQ multiplex PCR, and TCRdb holds only the in-frame ones, with some missing. Of about 200,000 clones in the sample, around two fifths are singletons; the top ten hold about 0.48%. Sequences were derived from CD4+ T cells sorted from blood, sampled at approximately week 30, from a patient treated with tofacitinib. The receptors were gathered from a human donor with alopecia areata.

This clone has just one count. The chain carries TRBV5-6 and TRBJ1-2; 7 positions match TRBD1. From germline, CDR1 is SGHDT and CDR2 YYEEEE. CDR3 length: 14 amino acids. Trimming removed 4 bases from V and 4 bases from J; junction bases left unmatched: 7. CDR3 sequence reads: CASSPTGPFYGYTF. Written as DNA, the CDR3 is TGTGCCAGCAGCCCGACAGGGCCGTTCTATGGCTACACCTTC.

The chain links TRBV19 to TRBJ2-2, with TRBD1 as a possible D gene (6 bases). V was trimmed by 5 bases and J by 1 base, leaving 11 bases between them. Germline V gene sequence: CDR1 LNHDA, CDR2 SQIVND (reference sequence). The CDR3 length is 15 residues. This CDR3 is CASSVGTQNTGELFF. The CDR3 DNA reads TGTGCCAGTAGTGTGGGGACACAGAACACCGGGGAGCTGTTTTTT.

As concerns this clone: In the same sample, other DNA sequences code for this CDR3. The chain recombines TRBV11-2 with TRBJ2-6; D is uncertain. V lost 0 bases and J 1 base, leaving 4 bases between the germline ends. Per germline, CDR1 SGHAT and CDR2 FQNNGV. The CDR3 contains 15 residues. The DNA of the CDR3 is TGTGCCAGCAGCTTAGAAGGGTCTGGGGCCAACGTCCTGACTTTC. Protein product: CASSLEGSGANVLTF.

This sequence joins TRBV2 and TRBJ2-7; a possible D gene is TRBD1 (6 bases). Trimming took off 10 bases at V and 6 bases at J, with 13 bases between the two ends. CDR3 length: 11 amino acids. CDR1 and CDR2 (germline): SNHLY, FYNNEI. CDR3 DNA sequence: TGTGCCACCAAACAGGGCTTCGAGCAGTACTTC. Translating it yields CATKQGFEQYF.

The chain joins TRBV14 to TRBJ1-2; D possibly corresponds to TRBD1 (5 bases). CDR1 and CDR2 from the germline V gene are SGHDN and FVKESK. The CDR3 extends over 15 amino acids. V was trimmed by 0 bases and J by 8 bases, leaving 16 bases between them. The chain's CDR3 is CASSQEPPREKGYTF. DNA for the CDR3: TGTGCCAGCAGCCAAGAACCCCCCAGGGAGAAGGGCTACACCTTC.

This rearrangement joins TRBV29-1 to TRBJ1-2; 7 nucleotides align to TRBD1. Germline CDR1 reads SQVTM; CDR2 reads ANQGSEA. The CDR3 is made up of 12 amino acids. V lost 1 base and J lost 8; bases outside the gene matches: 4. The CDR3 loop is CSVEGQGHGYTF. The CDR3, as DNA: TGCAGCGTTGAAGGACAGGGCCACGGCTACACCTTC. The whole variable domain, remainder taken from reference TRBV29-1 and TRBJ1-2, is SAVISQKPSRDICQRGTSLTIQCQVDSQVTMMFWYRQQPGQSLTLIATANQGSEATYESGFVIDKFPISRPNLTFSTLTVSNMSPEDSSIYLCSVEGQGHGYTFGSGTRLTVV.

On this clone: The sample contains more than one DNA sequence encoding this CDR3. The rearrangement uses TRBV20-1 and TRBJ2-3, with D possibly matching TRBD1 (5 bases). Looked up from germline, CDR1 is DFQATT and CDR2 is SNEGSKA (reference sequence). The germline V and J ends were trimmed by 6 bases and 3 bases, with 7 bases remaining between them. The CDR3 sequence is 11 residues long. The CDR3 coding sequence is TGCAGTGCGTACAGGACAGATACGCAGTATTTT. Translated, it gives CSAYRTDTQYF.

This chain connects TRBV2 to TRBJ2-3; 9 positions match TRBD2. Germline V lookup: CDR1 SNHLY, CDR2 FYNNEI. V trimming: 7 bases; J trimming: 6 bases; junction bases outside the gene matches: 11. The length of the CDR3 is 15 residues. The CDR3 DNA reads TGTGCCAGCAAACGACTAGCGGAAGGTTCGGATACGCAGTATTTT. Its translation: CASKRLAEGSDTQYF.

This clone was counted a few times. The gene calls are TRBV29-1 and TRBJ1-2; 11 bases map to TRBD1. The CDR3 has 16 residues. V was pared by 7 bases and J by 3 bases, with 13 bases of the junction left unmatched. Germline V CDR1 and CDR2: SQVTM, ANQGSEA. The CDR3 nucleotides read TGCAGCGCTCCAACCGGGACAGGGGGATTGGACTATGGCTACACCTTC. This encodes CSAPTGTGGLDYGYTF.

The gene calls are TRBV4-1 and TRBJ1-1; weak D call: TRBD1 (6 bases). The V gene lost 4 bases and the J gene lost 11 bases, with 26 bases spanning the gap. CDR1 and CDR2 from the germline V gene are MGHRA and YSYEKL. This CDR3 comprises 16 residues. CDR3 nucleotide sequence: TGCGCCAGCAGCCCTCCCCCGTCGACAGGCGCCTGGGGTGCTTTCTTT. This gives the protein CASSPPPSTGAWGAFF.

The chain recombines TRBV7-9 with TRBJ1-2; D remains unclear. Germline-derived CDR1 and CDR2 are SEHNR and FQNEAQ (reference sequence). V gave up 1 base and J gave up 7 bases, with 22 bases separating them. CDR3 length: 17 amino acids. CDR3 loop: CASSLGLASAGFGGYTF. CDR3 sequence (DNA): TGTGCCAGCAGCTTAGGCCTTGCGTCAGCCGGTTTCGGTGGCTACACCTTC.

This chain links TRBV25-1 with TRBJ1-2; D is undetermined. Trimming removed 2 bases from V and 3 bases from J, with 7 bases in between. CDR1 is MGHDK, CDR2 SYGVNS, per germline. The CDR3 sequence is 13 residues long. The CDR3 reads CASSEAQHYGYTF. As DNA, the CDR3 is TGTGCCAGCAGTGAAGCCCAGCACTATGGCTACACCTTC.

The chain combines TRBV9 with TRBJ2-3, with D perhaps TRBD2 (6 bases). The V end lost 4 bases, the J end lost 0 bases, and 12 bases lay between the germline ends. Germline V gene lookup returns CDR1 SGDLS and CDR2 YYNGEE. This CDR3 has 15 residues. CDR3 DNA: TGTGCCAGCAGCCCCCTGGGAGGTAGCACAGATACGCAGTATTTT. Translation: CASSPLGGSTDTQYF.

This clone was seen a handful of times. J is TRBJ2-7 and V is TRBV2, with D unresolved. The germline CDR1 and CDR2 sequences are SNHLY and FYNNEI. V lost 3 bases and J 3 bases, leaving 0 bases between the germline ends. This CDR3 region has 10 residues. In DNA, the CDR3 is TGTGCCAGCAGTGACTACGAGCAGTACTTC. Encoded protein: CASSDYEQYF.

Only a few counts were recorded for this clone. This chain uses TRBV29-1 with TRBJ2-2, with TRBD1 matching over 7 bases. Trimming removed 7 bases from V and 5 bases from J; junction bases left unmatched: 13. This CDR3 is 15 amino acids long. Per germline, CDR1 SQVTM and CDR2 ANQGSEA. The CDR3 DNA is TGCAGCGCTAATACCGGACAGGCCGGAACCGGGGAGCTGTTTTTT. It codes for CSANTGQAGTGELFF.

This clone was counted only a few times. The V and J genes are TRBV29-1 and TRBJ2-7; D perhaps matches TRBD1 (5 bases). The CDR3 is 14 amino acids. V was cut by 0 bases and J by 2 bases, with 11 bases left in between. The germline CDR1 and CDR2 sequences are SQVTM and ANQGSEA. The CDR3 bases are TGCAGCGTTGAAGACGGGCAGGGTCCCTACGAGCAGTACTTC. It encodes CSVEDGQGPYEQYF.

CDR3 amino acids: CSARGGFEQYF. The CDR3 DNA sequence: TGCAGTGCTAGAGGAGGGTTTGAGCAGTACTTC. The chain joins TRBV20-1 to TRBJ2-7; TRBD2 is a possible D gene (5 bases). Germline V CDR1 and CDR2: DFQATT, SNEGSKA (reference sequence). This CDR3 spans 11 amino acids. With 1 base removed from V and 7 bases from J, the gap between germline ends came to 8 bases.

This clone showed up just a few times. The V and J genes are TRBV5-1 and TRBJ1-1; D gene ambiguous. Germline lookup yields CDR1 SGHRS and CDR2 YFSETQ. The CDR3 extends over 14 amino acids. Between the trimmed V and J ends, which lost 1 base and 7 bases, there was a span of 14 bases. The CDR3 here is CASSLTLASFEAFF. The CDR3 coding sequence is TGCGCCAGCAGCTTGACATTAGCTTCCTTTGAAGCTTTCTTT.

The J gene is TRBJ2-3, the V gene TRBV4-1, with TRBD2 matching over 8 bases. The germline V gene encodes CDR1 MGHRA and CDR2 YSYEKL. The V and J ends lost 4 bases and 6 bases, in that order; junction bases with no gene match: 12. The CDR3 has 16 amino acids. The CDR3 DNA follows: TGCGCCAGCAGCCCTACCGGACTAGCAGTGATTGATACGCAGTATTTT. Translated: CASSPTGLAVIDTQYF.

This clone was recorded a few times. V is TRBV5-1 and J is TRBJ1-4; D unclear. The CDR3 covers 12 residues. The V gene lost 4 bases and the J gene lost 7 bases, with 8 bases spanning the gap. CDR1 and CDR2 from the germline V gene are SGHRS and YFSETQ. CDR3 region: CASSQHGEKLFF. As DNA, the CDR3 is TGCGCCAGCAGCCAACACGGTGAAAAACTGTTTTTT.

This rearrangement joins TRBV10-2 to TRBJ2-2; TRBD2 matches 8 bases. This CDR3 comprises 17 residues. The J segment lost 7 bases and the V segment lost 2 bases, leaving 12 bases of the junction unmatched. CDR1 and CDR2 from the germline V gene are WSHSY and SAAADI. Here the CDR3 reads CASSERLSGSNVGELFF. For the CDR3, the DNA is TGCGCCAGCAGTGAGCGGTTGAGCGGGAGCAACGTCGGGGAGCTGTTTTTT.

The V gene is TRBV29-1, the J gene TRBJ1-1; 7 bases line up with TRBD1. Trimming took 8 bases from V and 1 from J; bases not matched to a gene: 7. This CDR3 comprises 13 residues. CDR1 SQVTM and CDR2 ANQGSEA come from the germline V gene. The CDR3 DNA is TGCAGCTACTACAGGGGCGGGAACACTGAAGCTTTCTTT. It codes for CSYYRGGNTEAFF.

This rearrangement joins TRBV11-2 to TRBJ1-1; possible D gene TRBD1, 5 bases. This CDR3 region has 14 residues. Germline V gene data show CDR1 as SGHAT and CDR2 as FQNNGV. V lost 5 bases and J 1 base, leaving 11 bases between the germline ends. The CDR3 here is CASSPEGTNTEAFF. The CDR3 bases are TGTGCCAGCAGCCCTGAAGGGACGAACACTGAAGCTTTCTTT.

This chain's CDR3 is CASSIAGSSGEQFF. DNA of the CDR3: TGTGCCAGTAGTATAGCTGGTTCGAGTGGTGAGCAGTTCTTC. The V and J genes are TRBV19 and TRBJ2-1; no clear D gene. V was pared by 1 base and J by 9 bases, with 13 bases between. This CDR3 has 14 amino acids. Germline V gene lookup returns CDR1 LNHDA and CDR2 SQIVND (reference sequence).

The chain is built from TRBV5-1 and TRBJ2-2; D gene ambiguous. V was trimmed by 10 bases and J by 0 bases, leaving 13 bases between them. This CDR3 has 14 residues. Germline-derived CDR1 and CDR2 are SGHRS and YFSETQ. CDR3 amino acids: CAHRPAANTGELFF. DNA for the CDR3: TGCGCCCACCGTCCCGCTGCGAACACCGGGGAGCTGTTTTTT.

V gene TRBV6-5 combines with J gene TRBJ2-3; TRBD1 matches at 9 bases. Trimming took 5 bases from V and 3 from J; bases not matched to a gene: 6. Per germline, CDR1 MNHEY and CDR2 SVGAGI. This CDR3 contains 15 residues. For the CDR3, the DNA is TGTGCCAGCAGTAAATGGGACAGGGCAACAGATACGCAGTATTTT. Translated, it gives CASSKWDRATDTQYF.

J is TRBJ1-1 and V is TRBV6-5; D is unclear. The CDR3 loop spans 14 amino acids. Germline loops: CDR1 MNHEY, CDR2 SVGAGI. The ends were cut back, 5 bases at V and 6 bases at J, with 16 bases in the middle. The CDR3 DNA sequence: TGTGCCAGCAGTGGCCGGACCGGCCCACCTGAAGCTTTCTTT. Protein: CASSGRTGPPEAFF.

This clone was seen repeatedly, ten times or more. The sample has other DNA sequences that encode this CDR3 too. This rearrangement joins TRBV5-1 to TRBJ1-1; D gene uncertain. The CDR3 spans 14 residues. The V end lost 0 bases, the J end lost 1 base, and 7 bases lay between the germline ends. CDR1 is SGHRS and CDR2 is YFSETQ in the germline V gene. CDR3 sequence (DNA): TGCGCCAGCAGCTTGGGGGCAGGGAACACTGAAGCTTTCTTT. It translates to CASSLGAGNTEAFF.